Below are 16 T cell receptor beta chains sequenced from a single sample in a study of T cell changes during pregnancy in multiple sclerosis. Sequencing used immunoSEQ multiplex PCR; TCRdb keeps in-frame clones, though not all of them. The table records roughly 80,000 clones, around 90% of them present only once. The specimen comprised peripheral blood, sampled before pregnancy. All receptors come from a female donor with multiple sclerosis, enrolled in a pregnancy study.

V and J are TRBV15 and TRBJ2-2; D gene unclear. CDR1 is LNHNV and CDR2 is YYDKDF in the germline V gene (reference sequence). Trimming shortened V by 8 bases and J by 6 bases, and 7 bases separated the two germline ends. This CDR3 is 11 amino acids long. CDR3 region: CATQHSGELFF. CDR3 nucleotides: TGTGCCACCCAACATTCCGGGGAGCTGTTTTTT.

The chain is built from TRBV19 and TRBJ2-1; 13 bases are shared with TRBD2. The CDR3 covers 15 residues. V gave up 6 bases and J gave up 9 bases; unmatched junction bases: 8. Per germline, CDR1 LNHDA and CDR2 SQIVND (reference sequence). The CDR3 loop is CASSPLAGGPGEQFF. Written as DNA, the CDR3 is TGTGCCAGTAGCCCACTAGCGGGGGGGCCCGGTGAGCAGTTCTTC.

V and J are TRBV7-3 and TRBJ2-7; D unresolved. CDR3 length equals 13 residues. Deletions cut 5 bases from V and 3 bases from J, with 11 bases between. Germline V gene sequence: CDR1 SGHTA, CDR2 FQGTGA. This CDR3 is CASSLYLGYEQYF. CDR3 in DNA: TGTGCCAGCAGCCTATATCTTGGCTACGAGCAGTACTTC.

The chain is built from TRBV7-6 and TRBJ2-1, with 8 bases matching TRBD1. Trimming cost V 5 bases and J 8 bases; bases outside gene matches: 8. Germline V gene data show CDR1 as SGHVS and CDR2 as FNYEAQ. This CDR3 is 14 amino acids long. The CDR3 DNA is TGTGCCAGCAGCCCGCCATACAGGGGGGATGAGCAGTTCTTC. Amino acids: CASSPPYRGDEQFF. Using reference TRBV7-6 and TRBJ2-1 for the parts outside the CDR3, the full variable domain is GAGVSQSPRYKVTKRGQDVALRCDPISGHVSLYWYRQALGQGPEFLTYFNYEAQQDKSGLPNDRFSAERPEGSISTLTIQRTEQRDSAMYRCASSPPYRGDEQFFGPGTRLTVL.

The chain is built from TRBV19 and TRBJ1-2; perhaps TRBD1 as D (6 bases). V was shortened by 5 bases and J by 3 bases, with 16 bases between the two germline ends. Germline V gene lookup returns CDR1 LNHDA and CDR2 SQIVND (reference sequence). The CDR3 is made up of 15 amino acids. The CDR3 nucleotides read TGTGCCAGTAGTTCACCGGGACAAGGATACTATGGCTACACCTTC. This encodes CASSSPGQGYYGYTF.

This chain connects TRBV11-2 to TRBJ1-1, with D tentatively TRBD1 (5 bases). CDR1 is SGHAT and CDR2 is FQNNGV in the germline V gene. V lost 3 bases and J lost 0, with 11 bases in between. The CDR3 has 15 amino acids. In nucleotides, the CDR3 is TGTGCCAGCAGCTTGGGGCGGAGTTTGAACACTGAAGCTTTCTTT. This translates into CASSLGRSLNTEAFF.

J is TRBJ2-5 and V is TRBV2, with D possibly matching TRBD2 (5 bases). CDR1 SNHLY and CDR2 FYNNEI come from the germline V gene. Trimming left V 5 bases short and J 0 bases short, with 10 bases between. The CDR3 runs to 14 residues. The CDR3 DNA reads TGTGCCAGCAGTCAGGAGGTCCACCAAGAGACCCAGTACTTC. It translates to CASSQEVHQETQYF.

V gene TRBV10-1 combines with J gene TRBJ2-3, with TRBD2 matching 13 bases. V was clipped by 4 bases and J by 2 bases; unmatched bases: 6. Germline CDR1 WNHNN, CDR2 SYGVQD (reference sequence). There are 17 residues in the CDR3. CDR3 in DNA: TGCGCCAGCAGTGGACTAGCGGGGGGCGTGCTCACAGATACGCAGTATTTT. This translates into CASSGLAGGVLTDTQYF.

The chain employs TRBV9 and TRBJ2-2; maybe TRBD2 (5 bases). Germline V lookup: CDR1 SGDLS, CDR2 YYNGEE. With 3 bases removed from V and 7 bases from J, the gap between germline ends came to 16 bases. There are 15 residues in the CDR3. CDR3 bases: TGTGCCAGCAGCGCCGACGGAGGCTTAGGCGGGGAGCTGTTTTTT. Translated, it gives CASSADGGLGGELFF.

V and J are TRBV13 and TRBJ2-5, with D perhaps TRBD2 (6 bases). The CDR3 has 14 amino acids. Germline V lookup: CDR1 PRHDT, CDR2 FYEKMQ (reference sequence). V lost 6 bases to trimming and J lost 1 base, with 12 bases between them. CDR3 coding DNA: TGTGCCAGCAGTCCTCGGGGGACCCAAGAGACCCAGTACTTC. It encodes CASSPRGTQETQYF. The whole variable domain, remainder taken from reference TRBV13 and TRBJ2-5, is AAGVIQSPRHLIKEKRETATLKCYPIPRHDTVYWYQQGPGQDPQFLISFYEKMQSDKGSIPDRFSAQQFSDYHSELNMSSLELGDSALYFCASSPRGTQETQYFGPGTRLLVL.

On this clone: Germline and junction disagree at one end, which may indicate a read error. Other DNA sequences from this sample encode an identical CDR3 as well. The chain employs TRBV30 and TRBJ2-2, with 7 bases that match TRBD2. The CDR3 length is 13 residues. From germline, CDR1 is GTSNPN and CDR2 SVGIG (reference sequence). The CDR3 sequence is CAWRTSRDGELFF. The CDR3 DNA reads TGTGCCTGGAGGACTAGCCGTGACGGGGAACTGTTTTTT.

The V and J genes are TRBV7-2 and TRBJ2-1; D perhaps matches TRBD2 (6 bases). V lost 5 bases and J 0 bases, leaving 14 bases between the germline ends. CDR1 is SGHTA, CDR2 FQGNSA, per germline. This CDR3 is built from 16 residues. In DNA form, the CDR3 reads TGTGCCAGCAGCCGCCCCGCGGGGAGCTCCTACAATGAGCAGTTCTTC. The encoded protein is CASSRPAGSSYNEQFF.

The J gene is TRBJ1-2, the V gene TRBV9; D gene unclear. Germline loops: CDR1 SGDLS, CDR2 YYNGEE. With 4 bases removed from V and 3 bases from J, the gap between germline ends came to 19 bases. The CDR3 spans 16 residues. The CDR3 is CASSPRGAPGDYGYTF. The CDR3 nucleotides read TGTGCCAGCAGCCCCAGAGGAGCTCCCGGGGACTATGGCTACACCTTC.

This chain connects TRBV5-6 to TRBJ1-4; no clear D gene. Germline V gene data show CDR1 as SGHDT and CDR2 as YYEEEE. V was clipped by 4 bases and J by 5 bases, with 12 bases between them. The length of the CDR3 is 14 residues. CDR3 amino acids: CASSPPSGNEKLFF. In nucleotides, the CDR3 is TGTGCCAGCAGCCCTCCCTCGGGGAATGAAAAACTGTTTTTT.

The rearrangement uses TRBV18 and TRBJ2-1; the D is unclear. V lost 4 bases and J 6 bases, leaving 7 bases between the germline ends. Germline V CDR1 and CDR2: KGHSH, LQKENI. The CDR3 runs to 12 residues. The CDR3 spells CASSLVRNEQFF. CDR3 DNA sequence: TGTGCCAGCTCACTTGTCCGCAATGAGCAGTTCTTC. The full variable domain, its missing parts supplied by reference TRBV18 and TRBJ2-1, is NAGVMQNPRHLVRRRGQEARLRCSPMKGHSHVYWYRQLPEEGLKFMVYLQKENIIDESGMPKERFSAEFPKEGPSILRIQQVVRGDSAAYFCASSLVRNEQFFGPGTRLTVL.

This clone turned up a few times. CDR3 in DNA: TGTGCCAGCAGCCCAACAACAGTGCCCGCCGAAAAACTGTTTTTT. Its protein product is CASSPTTVPAEKLFF. The chain uses TRBV11-2 and TRBJ1-4, with no clear D. Per the germline V gene, CDR1 is SGHAT and CDR2 is FQNNGV. CDR3 length equals 15 residues. Trimming left V 5 bases short and J 8 bases short, with 18 bases between.